The subject of this entry is one T cell receptor (beta chain). The sample belongs to a study of blood T cell repertoires in COVID-19. Study-level information: Acute and convalescent COVID-19 samples came from the United States, Italy and Spain. T cells, B-cell-depleted T cells, or PBMCs supplied cDNA or gDNA.

This CDR3 region has 15 residues. Germline lookup yields CDR1 SGHTA and CDR2 FQGNSA. With V trimmed by 11 bases and J by 4 bases, 11 bases remained unmatched. Authors' data handling: For nucleated cells, counts were estimated from reference gene primer amplification. TCRdb's copy holds only in-frame clones and misses some; the assay was immunoSEQ multiplex PCR. The V and J calls and the clone size are those of that table, but D and trimming were determined from the DNA. Seen here are hundreds of thousands of clones, roughly 85% observed once, and the top ten hold approximately 2.6%. Material: peripheral blood. The TCR was taken from a woman in her 70s with active or convalescent COVID-19. The rearrangement joins TRBV7-2 to TRBJ2-2; the match to TRBD1 covers 9 bases. CDR3 nucleotide sequence: TGTGCCTCCTTTGGACAGGGGAGGGGCACCGGGGAGCTGTTTTTT. This codes for CASFGQGRGTGELFF.